This T cell receptor (beta chain) is drawn from a study of response to subunit inactivated influenza vaccine. Trimming cost V 2 bases and J 7 bases, with 5 bases left between them. Germline loops: CDR1 LGHDT, CDR2 YNNKEL (reference sequence). The length of the CDR3 is 12 residues. Many counts were recorded for this clonotype. Via MiXCR, TCRdb re-called the RT-PCR reads, giving one row per CDR3 protein. Of almost 600,000 distinct CDR3 sequences listed, 11% to 15% were seen once; the top ten hold roughly 11%. The receptor was derived from a man aged 50-60 years who received an inactivated influenza vaccine. The chain couples TRBV3-1 to TRBJ2-2; D remains ambiguous. The specimen comprised PBMCs from blood, sampled 11 to 12 days after vaccination. DNA of the CDR3: TGTGCCAGCAGCCAAAACGGCGGGGAGCTGTTTTTT. Protein product: CASSQNGGELFF.